Sequencing of this TCR beta chain was carried out in a study of cytomegalovirus exposure and HLA in healthy donors. PCR involved 60 Vbeta and 13 Jbeta primers. Clones were sequenced by immunoSEQ multiplex PCR, and TCRdb holds only the in-frame ones, with some missing. The repertoire holds 110,000 to 150,000 clones, over 80% seen once, with 1.2% in the top ten. For this clone: Its target is not known.

CDR1 and CDR2 from the germline V gene are GTSNPN and SVGIG (reference sequence). The V gene lost 4 bases and the J gene lost 7 bases, with 14 bases spanning the gap. This CDR3 is 13 amino acids long. Overall study results and limits: As immune exposure information, only CMV serostatus was available.

Sequenced material: PBMCs. This rearrangement joins TRBV30 to TRBJ2-1; tentative D call: TRBD2 (5 bases). This receptor was identified in a female donor in good health and CMV-seronegative. In nucleotides, the CDR3 is TGTGCCTGGATAGGACCCAGGAGGAATGAGCAGTTCTTC. Protein sequence: CAWIGPRRNEQFF.